Reported below is one TCR beta chain. Its antigen is unknown. TCR alpha and beta CDR3 regions were amplified from RNA using iRepertoire nested multiplex PCR. Input was about 95-400 ng of tissue mRNA or PBMC total RNA. A single record per CDR3 protein comes from TCRdb applying MiXCR to the multiplex PCR reads. The data show approximately 90,000 distinct CDR3 sequences, with approximately 22% seen just once and 6.7% held by the top ten. The data originate from a study of glioma-infiltrating T cells. Regarding the study as a whole: Only very few CDR3 sequences appeared in both tissue and blood. Tissue-blood divergence was below expectation in non-neoplastic patients, above in gliomas.

Trimming removed 3 bases from V and 1 base from J; junction bases left unmatched: 10. CDR3 size: 17 residues. Germline CDR1 is LNHDA and CDR2 is SQIVND (reference sequence). The sequencing sample was made of glioma tissue, nonneoplastic brain tissue, or PBMCs (not recorded which). This sequence originates from a human donor with low-grade glioma or glioblastoma, undergoing nonglioma brain surgery, or in good health (not recorded which). This chain connects TRBV19 to TRBJ2-3; 7 positions match TRBD2. The CDR3, as DNA: TGTGCCAGTAGTATCCAGGTAACTAGCGTCGGCACAGATACGCAGTATTTT. Amino acid sequence: CASSIQVTSVGTDTQYF.